These 31 T cell receptor beta chains came from one sample sequenced in a study of T cell repertoires in aging, cancer and after chemotherapy. A mixed TRB-A/B primer pool amplified rearranged TRB by multiplex touch-down PCR. TCRdb re-called the multiplex PCR reads with MiXCR, one entry per CDR3 protein. The repertoire holds about 6,600 distinct CDR3 sequences, roughly 29% seen once, with about two thirds in the top ten. Peripheral blood genomic DNA, not sorted cells or RNA, was the template. The sample was blood. The receptor set was obtained from a human donor with a blood cancer. The donor label of this sample is uncertain.

Only a few counts were recorded for this clonotype. The rearrangement joins TRBV19 to TRBJ1-2; 8 nucleotides line up with TRBD1. CDR3 size: 14 residues. Germline V gives CDR1 LNHDA, CDR2 SQIVND (reference sequence). Trimming cost V 9 bases and J 5 bases; bases outside gene matches: 11. The CDR3 DNA follows: TGTGCCAGCAGCTCCCGGGACAGGATATATGGCTACACCTTC. The encoded protein is CASSSRDRIYGYTF.

To note about this clonotype: It may be a read error: a sequence one base away is much more abundant. This sequence joins TRBV19 and TRBJ2-7; D is possibly TRBD2 (5 bases). CDR3 size: 13 residues. The germline V gene encodes CDR1 LNHDA and CDR2 SQIVND (reference sequence). In nucleotides, the CDR3 is TGTGCCAGAAGTACAAGCGGAGTGTCGGAGCAGTACTTC. Its protein product is CARSTSGVSEQYF.

This clonotype was seen more than once but under ten times. V and J are TRBV20-1 and TRBJ1-2; D might be TRBD1 (6 bases). This CDR3 is built from 13 residues. Trimming removed 6 bases from V and 8 bases from J, with 19 bases in between. Per the germline V gene, CDR1 is DFQATT and CDR2 is SNEGSKA (reference sequence). The CDR3 nucleotides read TGCAGTGCCCAACGCCCTGCAGGGGACGGCTACACCTTC. It codes for CSAQRPAGDGYTF.

This clonotype was seen only a few times. The V call is TRBV12-3 or TRBV12-4, the J call TRBJ1-4; 7 bases align to TRBD1. CDR3 size: 15 residues. Germline trimming cut 3 bases from V and 5 bases from J; bases unmatched to any gene: 6. CDR3 sequence: CASSLRGTANEKLFF. CDR3 in DNA: TGTGCCAGCAGTTTGAGGGGGACAGCAAATGAAAAACTGTTTTTT.

A word on this clonotype: A junction end diverges from the germline sequence, so it may reflect a read error. The V and J genes are TRBV6-5 and TRBJ2-7, with 13 bases that match TRBD2. Germline CDR1 and CDR2: MNHEY and SVGAGI. The CDR3 runs 17 residues. CDR3 nucleotide sequence: TGTGCCAGCAGTCAGACTCTACGACTAGCGGGGGGTTACGAGGAGTACTTC. Amino acids: CASSQTLRLAGGYEEYF.

The chain joins TRBV6-5 to TRBJ2-6; D remains ambiguous. CDR3 length equals 16 residues. V lost 5 bases, J lost 0 bases, and 11 bases lay in between. CDR1 and CDR2 (germline): MNHEY, SVGAGI. CDR3 nucleotides: TGTGCCAGCAGTCCGAGCGTATCCTCTGGGGCCAACGTCCTGACTTTC. This gives the protein CASSPSVSSGANVLTF.

CDR3 sequence (DNA): TGTGCCAGCGGCACGGGGGCACTCTCCTACAATGAGCAGTTCTTC. Amino acids: CASGTGALSYNEQFF. The V and J genes are TRBV27 and TRBJ2-1; possibly TRBD1 or TRBD2 for D (6 bases each). Germline CDR1 and CDR2: MNHEY and SMNVEV (reference sequence). The V end was cut by 8 bases, the J end by 0 bases, with 14 bases between. The CDR3 loop spans 15 amino acids.

The chain carries TRBV18 and TRBJ1-4; weak D call: TRBD1 (5 bases). In germline, CDR1 is KGHSH, CDR2 LQKENI. The length of the CDR3 is 14 residues. V dropped 2 bases and J dropped 3 bases, with 7 bases sitting between them. CDR3 sequence: CASSPLGANEKLFF. CDR3 coding DNA: TGTGCCAGCTCACCATTGGGGGCTAATGAAAAACTGTTTTTT.

This chain links TRBV10-3 with TRBJ1-4, with 7 bases matching TRBD1. Germline values: CDR1 ENHRY, CDR2 SYGVKD. The length of the CDR3 is 14 residues. V lost 10 bases and J lost 0; bases outside the gene matches: 5. This CDR3 is CATRGGATNEKLFF. CDR3 nucleotide sequence: TGTGCCACCAGGGGGGGCGCAACTAATGAAAAACTGTTTTTT.

Concerning this clonotype itself: Its ends do not fully match the called genes, so a read error is possible. The chain is built from TRBV7-6 and TRBJ1-3; perhaps TRBD1 as D (6 bases). The CDR3 has 16 residues. Germline lookup yields CDR1 SGHVS and CDR2 FNYEAQ. CDR3 sequence reads: CDSSLGAQGSGNTIYF. The CDR3 DNA reads as TGTGACAGCAGCTTAGGGGCACAGGGTTCTGGAAACACCATATATTTT.

As regards this clonotype: At one end, the junction sequence differs from germline, possibly due to a read error. This chain uses TRBV5-6 with TRBJ2-5; 7 bases are shared with TRBD2. Germline-derived CDR1 and CDR2 are SGHDT and YYEEEE. This CDR3 has 17 amino acids. CDR3 in amino acids: CASSPGVGGGYQETQYF. Here the CDR3 DNA reads TGCGCCAGCAGCCCAGGTGTAGGCGGGGGATATCAAGAGACCCAGTACTTC.

By proportion, this clonotype is medium-sized. The chain recombines TRBV11-1 with TRBJ2-1; 9 bases fit TRBD1. Trimming cost V 5 bases and J 8 bases; bases outside gene matches: 10. Germline CDR1 is SGHAT and CDR2 is FQDESV (reference sequence). The CDR3 sequence is 15 residues long. In DNA, the CDR3 is TGTGCCAGCAGCCGTGGACAGGGGATGTCGGATGAGCAGTTCTTC. Translation: CASSRGQGMSDEQFF.

The table lists this clonotype with a few counts. The chain carries TRBV6-6 and TRBJ2-7; D is uncertain. The germline gives CDR1 MNHNY, CDR2 SVGAGI (reference sequence). V was cut by 5 bases and J by 4 bases, with 12 bases left in between. The CDR3 is 13 residues long. The CDR3 DNA follows: TGTGCCAGCAGTCAGGCCTCAGAGTACGAGCAGTACTTC. It codes for CASSQASEYEQYF.

This clonotype appeared a few times. J is TRBJ2-3 and V is TRBV5-4; D unclear. Germline CDR1 SGHNT, CDR2 YYREEE (reference sequence). Trimming took off 2 bases at V and 4 bases at J, with 11 bases between the two ends. This CDR3 is built from 14 residues. The CDR3 nucleotides read TGTGCCAGCAGCTTCCGCGGTGCCTCAGATACGCAGTATTTT. This codes for CASSFRGASDTQYF. Combining the CDR3 with reference TRBV5-4 and TRBJ2-3 gives the whole variable domain ETGVTQSPTHLIKTRGQQVTLRCSSQSGHNTVSWYQQALGQGPQFIFQYYREEENGRGNFPPRFSGLQFPNYSSELNVNALELDDSALYLCASSFRGASDTQYFGPGTRLTVL.

This chain links TRBV7-9 with TRBJ2-5, with 9 positions matching TRBD2. CDR1 and CDR2 from the germline V gene are SEHNR and FQNEAQ (reference sequence). The CDR3 totals 16 residues. Trimming took 4 bases from V and 0 from J; bases not matched to a gene: 6. The CDR3 spells CASSSNIAGDQETQYF. CDR3 DNA: TGTGCCAGCAGCTCAAACATAGCGGGGGACCAAGAGACCCAGTACTTC.

In this sample, this clonotype turned up many times. The CDR3 is CASSISGNSANTGELFF. CDR3 nucleotide sequence: TGTGCCAGTAGTATCTCCGGGAACAGCGCGAACACCGGGGAGCTGTTTTTT. V is TRBV19 and J is TRBJ2-2; D is possibly TRBD2 (5 bases). The CDR3 runs to 17 residues. The germline V gene encodes CDR1 LNHDA and CDR2 SQIVND (reference sequence). V was shortened by 3 bases and J by 0 bases, with 14 bases between the two germline ends.

The chain recombines TRBV5-6 with TRBJ2-4; TRBD2 matches 11 bases. The germline gives CDR1 SGHDT, CDR2 YYEEEE. The V gene end was trimmed by 0 bases and the J gene end by 7 bases; junction bases not matched to a gene: 3. This CDR3 is 15 amino acids long. This chain's CDR3 is CASSLVLAGDNIQYF. CDR3 DNA sequence: TGTGCCAGCAGCTTGGTACTAGCGGGGGATAACATTCAGTACTTC.

Only a few counts were recorded for this clonotype. The genes are TRBV12-3 or TRBV12-4 and TRBJ2-1, with TRBD1 identical over 7 bases. The V and J ends lost 6 bases and 9 bases, in that order; junction bases with no gene match: 2. There are 11 residues in the CDR3. DNA for the CDR3: TGTGCCAGCAGGAACAGGGGTGAGCAGTTCTTC. Translating gives CASRNRGEQFF.

This clonotype was counted only a few times. The V call is TRBV15, the J call TRBJ1-5; the match to TRBD1 covers 9 bases. Germline trimming cut 2 bases from V and 4 bases from J; bases unmatched to any gene: 6. CDR3 length: 16 residues. From germline, CDR1 is LNHNV and CDR2 YYDKDF (reference sequence). CDR3 nucleotides: TGTGCCACCAGCAGATACGACAGGGGGGCGAATCAGCCCCAGCATTTT. Amino acid sequence: CATSRYDRGANQPQHF.

By its share, this clonotype is medium-sized. The chain recombines TRBV29-1 with TRBJ2-1; D call uncertain. CDR1 is SQVTM and CDR2 is ANQGSEA in the germline V gene. This CDR3 region has 10 residues. Trimming pared 5 bases from V and 6 bases from J, leaving 5 bases between. CDR3: CSVQFNEQFF. The DNA of the CDR3 is TGCAGCGTTCAGTTCAATGAGCAGTTCTTC.

The rearrangement uses TRBV12-3 or TRBV12-4 and TRBJ2-3; D is possibly TRBD1 (6 bases). V was cut by 3 bases and J by 3 bases, with 13 bases left in between. The CDR3 is 15 residues long. Here the CDR3 reads CASSFTHRETDTQYF. CDR3 coding DNA: TGTGCCAGCAGTTTTACTCACAGGGAAACAGATACGCAGTATTTT.

V gene TRBV7-9 combines with J gene TRBJ1-6; D unclear. The germline V and J ends were trimmed by 5 bases and 7 bases, with 21 bases remaining between them. CDR1 and CDR2 (germline): SEHNR, FQNEAQ (reference sequence). The length of the CDR3 is 17 residues. The CDR3 DNA is TGTGCCAGCAGCCCCGTGCAGTCCGTAGGGAGGAATTCACCCCTCCACTTT. Translating gives CASSPVQSVGRNSPLHF.

This clonotype was seen a handful of times. The chain uses TRBV5-5 and TRBJ2-3, with D possibly being TRBD1 (6 bases). The V and J ends lost 0 bases and 2 bases respectively, with 16 bases between them. CDR1 is SGHKS, CDR2 YYEKEE, per germline (reference sequence). This CDR3 has 17 amino acids. CDR3 sequence (DNA): TGTGCCAGCAGCTTGGATTCCTTTGGACAGTTCACAGATACGCAGTATTTT. Translated: CASSLDSFGQFTDTQYF. The variable domain in full, completed from reference TRBV5-5 and TRBJ2-3, reads DAGVTQSPTHLIKTRGQQVTLRCSPISGHKSVSWYQQVLGQGPQFIFQYYEKEERGRGNFPDRFSARQFPNYSSELNVNALLLGDSALYLCASSLDSFGQFTDTQYFGPGTRLTVL.

In its sample, this clonotype was seen a few times. The chain uses TRBV6-4 and TRBJ1-2; D unresolved. This CDR3 spans 15 amino acids. Trimming removed 6 bases at V and 0 bases at J, with 14 bases between. CDR1 is MRHNA, CDR2 SNTAGT, per germline. The CDR3 is CASSVDGGANYGYTF. CDR3 bases: TGTGCCAGCAGCGTGGATGGAGGAGCTAACTATGGCTACACCTTC.

This clonotype is medium-sized. The chain couples TRBV29-1 to TRBJ1-2; perhaps TRBD1 as D (5 bases). CDR1 and CDR2 (germline): SQVTM, ANQGSEA. The CDR3 contains 13 residues. V was trimmed by 6 bases and J by 4 bases, leaving 15 bases between them. The CDR3 loop reads CSVPGRASYGYTF. The CDR3 nucleotides read TGCAGCGTCCCAGGGCGGGCTTCCTATGGCTACACCTTC.

This clonotype was counted a few times. The chain links TRBV11-2 to TRBJ2-1, with 7 bases aligning to TRBD1. CDR1 and CDR2 (germline): SGHAT, FQNNGV. The CDR3 has 14 amino acids. V gave up 1 base and J gave up 9 bases; unmatched junction bases: 6. In DNA, the CDR3 is TGTGCCAGCAGCTTAGGACAGGGAGTTAGTGAGCAGTTCTTC. It specifies CASSLGQGVSEQFF.

This clonotype was recorded many times. The chain has TRBV7-2 and TRBJ2-2; TRBD2 agrees at 13 bases. The CDR3 contains 20 residues. V was clipped by 1 base and J by 3 bases; unmatched bases: 11. Germline CDR1 is SGHTA and CDR2 is FQGNSA. Here the CDR3 DNA reads TGTGCCAGCAGCTTAGTAGGCCTCGGGACTAGCGGGGTGTACACCGGGGAGCTGTTTTTT. Its translation: CASSLVGLGTSGVYTGELFF. The full variable domain, in which reference TRBV7-2 and TRBJ2-2 provide the parts outside the CDR3, is GAGVSQSPSNKVTEKGKDVELRCDPISGHTALYWYRQSLGQGLEFLIYFQGNSAPDKSGLPSDRFSAERTGGSVSTLTIQRTQQEDSAVYLCASSLVGLGTSGVYTGELFFGEGSRLTVL.

The rearrangement uses TRBV27 and TRBJ2-7; D assignment may be TRBD1 or TRBD2 (6 bases each). Trimming shortened V by 3 bases and J by 0 bases, and 15 bases separated the two germline ends. This CDR3 contains 16 residues. Germline CDR1 MNHEY, CDR2 SMNVEV (reference sequence). The CDR3 coding sequence is TGTGCCAGCAGTTTTGGGGGGCGCGGCCGCTCCTACGAGCAGTACTTC. This encodes CASSFGGRGRSYEQYF.

Only a few counts were recorded for this clonotype. This chain uses TRBV6-2 or TRBV6-3 with TRBJ1-1; D ambiguous. Germline CDR1 MNHEY, CDR2 SVGEGT. Trimming removed 6 bases from V and 5 bases from J, with 19 bases in between. The CDR3 has 15 amino acids. The CDR3 nucleotides read TGTGCCAGCAGCCCACACCACCCGGCAGGAACTGAAGCTTTCTTT. As protein: CASSPHHPAGTEAFF.

This clonotype has only a few counts. The chain employs TRBV7-6 and TRBJ2-2; TRBD2 aligns across 13 bases. V was clipped by 6 bases and J by 5 bases; unmatched bases: 6. CDR1 SGHVS and CDR2 FNYEAQ come from the germline V gene. The CDR3 covers 16 residues. CDR3 DNA sequence: TGTGCCAGCAGACTAGCGGGGGGGCCCATGACCGGGGAGCTGTTTTTT. It codes for CASRLAGGPMTGELFF. Filled out from reference TRBV7-6 and TRBJ2-2, the complete variable domain reads GAGVSQSPRYKVTKRGQDVALRCDPISGHVSLYWYRQALGQGPEFLTYFNYEAQQDKSGLPNDRFSAERPEGSISTLTIQRTEQRDSAMYRCASRLAGGPMTGELFFGEGSRLTVL.

This clonotype was found a few times. V gene TRBV7-6 combines with J gene TRBJ2-1; D is unclear. From germline, CDR1 is SGHVS and CDR2 FNYEAQ. The CDR3 spans 15 residues. The V end was cut by 2 bases, the J end by 0 bases, with 8 bases between. The CDR3 protein is CASSLLGISYNEQFF. CDR3 sequence (DNA): TGTGCCAGCAGCTTACTAGGCATCTCCTACAATGAGCAGTTCTTC.